A single sample is the source of the 29 T cell receptor beta chains below, sequenced in a study of T cell clonotyping in hematopoietic cell transplantation. Documented time point: recipient sample about 28 days before transplant, after cytoreduction. Libraries were prepared by immunoSEQ multiplex PCR; TCRdb keeps only in-frame clonotypes and omits some of them. The sample comprises 25,000 or so clones, roughly three quarters of which are singletons, and about 5.9% rests with the top ten. Sample: peripheral blood mononuclear cells, taken before stem cell transplant. These receptors were taken from a man aged 45-60 years with myelodysplastic syndrome. Some clones in this sample may be carry-over from other donors' samples.

This clone showed up just once. CDR3 DNA sequence: TGTGCCTGGAGGACGGGGGGCACTGAAGCTTTCTTT. It codes for CAWRTGGTEAFF. The J gene is TRBJ1-1, the V gene TRBV30; tentative D call: TRBD1 (5 bases). Trimming took off 3 bases at V and 4 bases at J, with 9 bases between the two ends. The length of the CDR3 is 12 residues. The germline V gene encodes CDR1 GTSNPN and CDR2 SVGIG (reference sequence).

The V gene is TRBV7-8, the J gene TRBJ1-5; D is unresolved. The V and J ends lost 0 bases and 4 bases respectively, with 7 bases between them. CDR1 is SGHVS and CDR2 is FQNEAQ in the germline V gene. This CDR3 has 14 amino acids. The CDR3, as DNA: TGTGCCAGCAGCTTAGCCAGAGTGAATCAGCCCCAGCATTTT. It yields the protein CASSLARVNQPQHF.

Only a few counts were recorded for this clone. This chain uses TRBV28 with TRBJ1-2; 9 bases line up with TRBD1. The CDR3 consists of 14 residues. Germline loops: CDR1 MDHEN, CDR2 SYDVKM. Trimming cost V 6 bases and J 0 bases; bases outside gene matches: 2. The CDR3 reads CASSRQGANYGYTF. The CDR3 nucleotides are TGTGCCAGCAGCCGACAGGGGGCTAACTATGGCTACACCTTC.

This clone was counted only a few times. This chain connects TRBV2 to TRBJ2-1; the D is unclear. In germline, CDR1 is SNHLY, CDR2 FYNNEI. CDR3 length equals 11 residues. V was trimmed by 4 bases and J by 9 bases, leaving 7 bases between them. CDR3 in DNA: TGTGCCAGCAGTGCCGAAGGTGAGCAGTTCTTC. This translates into CASSAEGEQFF.

The rearrangement joins TRBV2 to TRBJ2-6; unclear D gene. Looked up from germline, CDR1 is SNHLY and CDR2 is FYNNEI. There are 14 residues in the CDR3. V lost 5 bases and J 1 base, leaving 6 bases between the germline ends. The CDR3 region has the DNA TGTGCCAGCAGTTCCGGGTCTGGGGCCAACGTCCTGACTTTC. Amino acid sequence: CASSSGSGANVLTF. Full variable domain (rest looked up from reference TRBV2 and TRBJ2-6): EPEVTQTPSHQVTQMGQEVILRCVPISNHLYFYWYRQILGQKVEFLVSFYNNEISEKSEIFDDQFSVERPDGSNFTLKIRSTKLEDSAMYFCASSSGSGANVLTFGAGSRLTVL.

The chain employs TRBV4-1 and TRBJ2-7; 9 nucleotides line up with TRBD2. CDR1 MGHRA and CDR2 YSYEKL come from the germline V gene. Unmatched junction bases numbered 8, after V lost 1 base and J lost 1 base. The CDR3 is 17 amino acids. Written as DNA, the CDR3 is TGCGCCAGCAGCCAAGGCCGGGCTAGCGGGACTTCCTACGAGCAGTACTTC. Translating gives CASSQGRASGTSYEQYF.

The chain carries TRBV6-6 and TRBJ2-5; TRBD1 might be the D (6 bases). This CDR3 is built from 15 residues. CDR1 is MNHNY and CDR2 is SVGAGI in the germline V gene (reference sequence). With 2 bases removed from V and 5 bases from J, the gap between germline ends came to 15 bases. The CDR3 protein is CASSYPTGQGETQYF. The CDR3 DNA follows: TGTGCCAGCAGTTACCCCACGGGCCAGGGGGAGACCCAGTACTTC.

This clone was observed a single time. V and J are TRBV30 and TRBJ1-1, with D maybe TRBD1 (5 bases). This CDR3 is 12 amino acids long. V gave up 8 bases and J gave up 1 base, with 11 bases separating them. Germline-derived CDR1 and CDR2 are GTSNPN and SVGIG (reference sequence). The CDR3, as DNA: TGTGCCCGGGGACGGTCGAACACTGAAGCTTTCTTT. It codes for CARGRSNTEAFF.

The chain has TRBV5-1 and TRBJ1-5, with D maybe TRBD1 (6 bases). V lost 4 bases and J 9 bases, leaving 17 bases between the germline ends. This CDR3 has 14 residues. Germline V gene lookup returns CDR1 SGHRS and CDR2 YFSETQ. The DNA of the CDR3 is TGCGCCAGCAGCATCGGGACACCGACGGGGCCCCAGCATTTT. This codes for CASSIGTPTGPQHF.

This chain connects TRBV27 to TRBJ2-7, with 8 nucleotides matching TRBD2. CDR1 MNHEY and CDR2 SMNVEV come from the germline V gene (reference sequence). The CDR3 totals 14 residues. V shed 3 bases, J shed 4 bases, and the junction held 5 bases outside the gene matches. The CDR3 bases are TGTGCCAGCAGTTTCGGAGCGGGGGAGTACGAGCAGTACTTC. Residues: CASSFGAGEYEQYF.

V is TRBV5-6 and J is TRBJ1-4; D remains ambiguous. The CDR3 loop spans 13 amino acids. The V end was cut by 5 bases, the J end by 5 bases, with 10 bases between. Germline V gene data show CDR1 as SGHDT and CDR2 as YYEEEE. Written as DNA, the CDR3 is TGTGCCAGCAGAATTAGAGGGAATGAAAAACTGTTTTTT. Amino acids: CASRIRGNEKLFF.

J is TRBJ2-5 and V is TRBV30, with a possible D match to TRBD1 (7 bases). The germline V and J ends were trimmed by 0 bases and 5 bases, with 16 bases remaining between them. Germline V gives CDR1 GTSNPN, CDR2 SVGIG (reference sequence). The CDR3 has 15 residues. The CDR3 spells CAWSVETGTWETQYF. DNA of the CDR3: TGTGCCTGGAGTGTTGAGACAGGGACTTGGGAGACCCAGTACTTC.

The V gene is TRBV5-4, the J gene TRBJ1-1, with a tentative D call TRBD1 (5 bases). Germline CDR1 and CDR2: SGHNT and YYREEE (reference sequence). Trimming took 0 bases from V and 6 from J, leaving 9 bases between them. The CDR3 is made up of 13 amino acids. This CDR3 reads CASSLAGAAEAFF. The CDR3 DNA is TGTGCCAGCAGCTTGGCCGGGGCTGCTGAAGCTTTCTTT.

This rearrangement joins TRBV29-1 to TRBJ2-7; 11 bases line up with TRBD1. There are 14 residues in the CDR3. Germline V gene sequence: CDR1 SQVTM, CDR2 ANQGSEA. The V segment lost 6 bases and the J segment 6 bases; nucleotides outside the gene matches: 10. CDR3 sequence reads: CSVVPGTGGSEQYF. CDR3 sequence (DNA): TGCAGCGTGGTCCCCGGGACAGGGGGGAGCGAGCAGTACTTC.

This sequence joins TRBV30 and TRBJ2-7; D is unclear. The CDR3 consists of 12 residues. Trimming shortened V by 3 bases and J by 7 bases, and 13 bases separated the two germline ends. CDR1 and CDR2 from the germline V gene are GTSNPN and SVGIG (reference sequence). CDR3 bases: TGTGCCTGGAGGCCCGCGGATGTAGAGCAGTACTTC. This encodes CAWRPADVEQYF. The full variable domain, completed using reference TRBV30 and TRBJ2-7, is SQTIHQWPATLVQPVGSPLSLECTVEGTSNPNLYWYRQAAGRGLQLLFYSVGIGQISSEVPQNLSASRPQDRQFILSSKKLLLSDSGFYLCAWRPADVEQYFGPGTRLTVT.

This sequence joins TRBV6-1 and TRBJ2-3; no definite D call. This CDR3 spans 15 amino acids. Deletions cut 4 bases from V and 3 bases from J, with 14 bases between. In germline, CDR1 is MNHNS, CDR2 SASEGT. In nucleotides, the CDR3 is TGTGCCAGCAGTGCCATGCCCGCGGCTACAGATACGCAGTATTTT. Its translation: CASSAMPAATDTQYF.

The J gene is TRBJ2-1, the V gene TRBV9, with D perhaps given as TRBD1 or TRBD2 (5 bases each). CDR3 size: 13 residues. The germline gives CDR1 SGDLS, CDR2 YYNGEE. With 0 bases removed from V and 10 bases from J, the gap between germline ends came to 11 bases. The CDR3 nucleotides read TGTGCCAGCAGCGTAGGATCCGGGGCAGAGCAGTTCTTC. Translating it yields CASSVGSGAEQFF. The full variable domain, with the rest looked up from reference TRBV9 and TRBJ2-1, is DSGVTQTPKHLITATGQRVTLRCSPRSGDLSVYWYQQSLDQGLQFLIQYYNGEERAKGNILERFSAQQFPDLHSELNLSSLELGDSALYFCASSVGSGAEQFFGPGTRLTVL.

This clone was picked up one time. V and J are TRBV30 and TRBJ2-7; D unclear. CDR3 length: 12 amino acids. Looked up from germline, CDR1 is GTSNPN and CDR2 is SVGIG (reference sequence). The V and J ends lost 4 bases and 1 base respectively, with 8 bases between them. DNA of the CDR3: TGTGCCTGGACCGATGGTTCCTACGAGCAGTACTTC. It yields the protein CAWTDGSYEQYF.

This rearrangement joins TRBV28 to TRBJ2-1; 7 nucleotides align to TRBD2. The V and J ends lost 6 bases and 7 bases, in that order; junction bases with no gene match: 9. CDR1 is MDHEN and CDR2 is SYDVKM in the germline V gene. The CDR3 contains 14 residues. CDR3 nucleotide sequence: TGTGCCAGCAGCCGAAGCGGGACGAGGAATGAGCAGTTCTTC. Translating gives CASSRSGTRNEQFF.

This rearrangement joins TRBV29-1 to TRBJ2-7; perhaps TRBD1 as D (6 bases). In germline, CDR1 is SQVTM, CDR2 ANQGSEA. This CDR3 is built from 14 residues. V lost 5 bases, J lost 1 base, and 15 bases lay in between. The CDR3 DNA reads as TGCAGCGTTACCTCACGGGGACAATCCTACGAGCAGTACTTC. This encodes CSVTSRGQSYEQYF.

The genes are TRBV5-1 and TRBJ1-1, with 8 bases lining up with TRBD1. The CDR3 covers 15 residues. J gave up 5 bases and V 0 bases, and 6 bases lay outside the gene matches. Germline loops: CDR1 SGHRS, CDR2 YFSETQ. The CDR3 protein is CASSLAVRGQTEAFF. CDR3 nucleotide sequence: TGCGCCAGCAGCTTGGCCGTCAGGGGGCAAACTGAAGCTTTCTTT.

The chain carries TRBV19 and TRBJ2-7; the match to TRBD1 covers 8 bases. Germline CDR1 reads LNHDA; CDR2 reads SQIVND (reference sequence). CDR3 length equals 12 residues. V lost 10 bases, J lost 3 bases, and 5 bases stayed unmatched. CDR3 nucleotide sequence: TGTGCCACCCGGACAGGGAACTACGAGCAGTACTTC. This codes for CATRTGNYEQYF.

This clone was found once. This chain uses TRBV2 with TRBJ1-2; D perhaps matches TRBD1 (5 bases). Trimming took off 7 bases at V and 3 bases at J, with 18 bases between the two ends. CDR3 length: 15 amino acids. Germline CDR1 SNHLY, CDR2 FYNNEI. CDR3 DNA: TGTGCCAGCACGGGCGGAGGGGCCGGGGACTATGGCTACACCTTC. It codes for CASTGGGAGDYGYTF.

This clone was seen only a few times. The chain is built from TRBV5-1 and TRBJ1-2; D gene ambiguous. The CDR3 runs to 12 residues. Germline values: CDR1 SGHRS, CDR2 YFSETQ. V shed 4 bases and J shed 3 bases, with 7 bases lying between them. CDR3 DNA sequence: TGCGCCAGCAGCCCCGGGGACTATGGCTACACCTTC. Amino acid sequence: CASSPGDYGYTF.

In this sample, this clone turned up a few times. V gene TRBV7-2 combines with J gene TRBJ2-5, with D perhaps given as TRBD1 or TRBD2 (6 bases each). Trimming took off 7 bases at V and 5 bases at J, with 17 bases between the two ends. The germline CDR1 and CDR2 sequences are SGHTA and FQGNSA. The CDR3 has 14 residues. Here the CDR3 DNA reads TGTGCCAGCACCCCGAGGGGGGACCGGGAGACCCAGTACTTC. Amino acid sequence: CASTPRGDRETQYF. Supplemented by reference TRBV7-2 and TRBJ2-5, the full variable domain reads GAGVSQSPSNKVTEKGKDVELRCDPISGHTALYWYRQSLGQGLEFLIYFQGNSAPDKSGLPSDRFSAERTGGSVSTLTIQRTQQEDSAVYLCASTPRGDRETQYFGPGTRLLVL.

This chain uses TRBV30 with TRBJ1-2; D unresolved. The V end was cut by 3 bases, the J end by 7 bases, with 15 bases between. Germline lookup yields CDR1 GTSNPN and CDR2 SVGIG (reference sequence). The CDR3 runs 13 residues. The CDR3 region has the DNA TGTGCCTGGAGGACCGGGCCGTCAAGTGGCTACACCTTC. Translated, it gives CAWRTGPSSGYTF.

V usage is TRBV30 and J usage is TRBJ2-2; D is undetermined. The CDR3 consists of 13 residues. Trimming pared 3 bases from V and 4 bases from J, leaving 9 bases between. The germline CDR1 and CDR2 sequences are GTSNPN and SVGIG (reference sequence). CDR3 sequence reads: CAWSPAVTGELFF. DNA for the CDR3: TGTGCCTGGAGCCCTGCGGTCACCGGGGAGCTGTTTTTT.

The chain carries TRBV7-6 and TRBJ1-1; perhaps TRBD1 as D (6 bases). Germline assignment: CDR1 SGHVS and CDR2 FNYEAQ. The CDR3 is 14 amino acids. Between the trimmed V and J ends, which lost 4 bases and 7 bases, there was a span of 16 bases. The CDR3 DNA reads as TGTGCCAGCAGCTCCACCATACAGGGTAATGAAGCTTTCTTT. Translated: CASSSTIQGNEAFF.

The chain employs TRBV28 and TRBJ1-3, with D maybe TRBD1 (5 bases). CDR3 size: 13 residues. The germline CDR1 and CDR2 sequences are MDHEN and SYDVKM. V shed 6 bases and J shed 5 bases, with 11 bases lying between them. The CDR3 DNA is TGTGCCAGCAGCCTGGGACGGAGAAACACCATATATTTT. This encodes CASSLGRRNTIYF.